This T cell receptor beta chain was profiled in a study of identifying expanded T cells in peripheral blood. The data were produced by immunoSEQ multiplex PCR, yet TCRdb's version contains in-frame clones alone and is incomplete. The table lists around 63,000 clones, about 90% of them singletons, with around 4.7% in the top ten. Germline assignment: CDR1 MGHRA and CDR2 YSYEKL. The CDR3 spans 16 residues. V was pared by 0 bases and J by 2 bases, with 4 bases of the junction left unmatched. Worth noting for this clone: The antigen is not known.

Findings and limits, study-wide: About 1.2 clones differed between technical replicates, versus approximately 17 and 20 over time. Across healthy donors, higher total template counts meant significantly greater roughly 2-week count variance.

Sequenced material: blood. The TCR comes from a person between 18 and 75 years old in good health. This chain links TRBV4-1 with TRBJ2-7; 10 bases line up with TRBD2. Here the CDR3 DNA reads TGCGCCAGCAGCCAAGATCCTAGCGGGGGCCCCTACGAGCAGTACTTC. It is translated as CASSQDPSGGPYEQYF.